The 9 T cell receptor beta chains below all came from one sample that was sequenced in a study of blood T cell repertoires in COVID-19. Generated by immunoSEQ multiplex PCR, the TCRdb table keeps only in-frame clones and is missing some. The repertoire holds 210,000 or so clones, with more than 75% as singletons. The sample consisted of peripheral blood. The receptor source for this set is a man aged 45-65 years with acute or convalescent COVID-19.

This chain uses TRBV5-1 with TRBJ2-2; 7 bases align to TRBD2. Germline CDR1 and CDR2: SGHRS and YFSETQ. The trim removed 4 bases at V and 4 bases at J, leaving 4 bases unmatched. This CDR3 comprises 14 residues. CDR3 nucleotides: TGCGCCAGCAGCCGGGACTATACCACCGGGGAGCTGTTTTTT. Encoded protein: CASSRDYTTGELFF.

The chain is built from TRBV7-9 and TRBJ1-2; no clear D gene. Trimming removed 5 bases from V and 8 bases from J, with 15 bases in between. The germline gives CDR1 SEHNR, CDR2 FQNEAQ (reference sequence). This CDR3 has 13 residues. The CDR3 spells CASSPSAAWGYTF. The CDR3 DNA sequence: TGTGCCAGCAGCCCGTCGGCGGCGTGGGGCTACACCTTC.

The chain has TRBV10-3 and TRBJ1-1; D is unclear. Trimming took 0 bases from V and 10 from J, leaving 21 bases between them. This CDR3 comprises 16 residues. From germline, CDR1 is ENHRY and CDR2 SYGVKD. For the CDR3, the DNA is TGTGCCATCAGTGAGTCCCCTGGTGGAGGGCTCCAAGGAGCTTTCTTT. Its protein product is CAISESPGGGLQGAFF.

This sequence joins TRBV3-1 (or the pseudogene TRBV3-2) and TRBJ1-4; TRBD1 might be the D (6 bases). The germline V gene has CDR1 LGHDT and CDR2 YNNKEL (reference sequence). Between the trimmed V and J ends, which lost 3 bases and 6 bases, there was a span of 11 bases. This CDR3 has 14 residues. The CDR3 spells CASSQTGRDEKLFF. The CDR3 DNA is TGTGCCAGCAGCCAGACAGGCCGGGATGAAAAACTGTTTTTT.

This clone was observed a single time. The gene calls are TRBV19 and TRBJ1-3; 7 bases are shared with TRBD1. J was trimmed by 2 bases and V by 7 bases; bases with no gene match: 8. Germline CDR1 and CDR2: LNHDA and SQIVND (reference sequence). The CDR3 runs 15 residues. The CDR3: CASTLDRNAGNTIYF. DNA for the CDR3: TGTGCCAGTACCCTGGACAGGAACGCTGGAAACACCATATATTTT. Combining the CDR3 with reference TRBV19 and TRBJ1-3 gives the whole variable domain DGGITQSPKYLFRKEGQNVTLSCEQNLNHDAMYWYRQDPGQGLRLIYYSQIVNDFQKGDIAEGYSVSREKKESFPLTVTSAQKNPTAFYLCASTLDRNAGNTIYFGEGSWLTVV.

CDR3 protein: CASSLSLGEGSPLHF. The CDR3 DNA reads TGTGCCAGCAGCTTATCACTGGGGGAGGGGTCACCCCTCCACTTT. This chain connects TRBV3-1 (or the pseudogene TRBV3-2) to TRBJ1-6; tentatively, D is TRBD1 (5 bases). This CDR3 has 15 amino acids. V was shortened by 5 bases and J by 10 bases, with 18 bases between the two germline ends. Looked up from germline, CDR1 is LGHDT and CDR2 is YNNKEL (reference sequence).

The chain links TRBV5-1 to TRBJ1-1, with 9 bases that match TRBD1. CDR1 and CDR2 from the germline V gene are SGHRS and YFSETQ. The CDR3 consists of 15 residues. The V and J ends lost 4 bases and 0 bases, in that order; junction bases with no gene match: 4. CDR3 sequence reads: CASSTGTGMNTEAFF. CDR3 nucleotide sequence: TGCGCCAGCAGCACCGGGACAGGGATGAACACTGAAGCTTTCTTT.

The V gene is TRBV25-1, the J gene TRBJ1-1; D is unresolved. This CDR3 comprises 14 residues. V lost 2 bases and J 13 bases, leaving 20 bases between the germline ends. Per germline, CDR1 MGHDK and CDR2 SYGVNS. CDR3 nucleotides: TGTGCCAGCAGTGAACCTCGGTCAGGAGGCATAGATTTCTTT. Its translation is CASSEPRSGGIDFF.

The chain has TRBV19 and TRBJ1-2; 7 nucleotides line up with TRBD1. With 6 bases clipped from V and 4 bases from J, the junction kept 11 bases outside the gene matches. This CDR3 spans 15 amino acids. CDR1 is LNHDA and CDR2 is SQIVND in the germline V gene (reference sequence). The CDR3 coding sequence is TGTGCCAGTAGCCGTAGCGGGACAGCCCGCTATGGCTACACCTTC. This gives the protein CASSRSGTARYGYTF.